This T cell receptor beta chain originates from a study of T cell responses to AZD1222 COVID-19 vaccine. The protocol was immunoSEQ multiplex PCR, while the TCRdb copy is restricted to in-frame clones and leaves out a portion. The sample includes roughly 150,000 clones, around 88% of them seen just once. This CDR3 spans 14 amino acids. The germline V gene encodes CDR1 MNHEY and CDR2 SVGAGI. V was trimmed by 6 bases and J by 5 bases, leaving 16 bases between them. The chain links TRBV6-5 to TRBJ1-2; maybe TRBD1 (6 bases). The sample here was peripheral blood, taken on day 0 of AZD1222 vaccination. The sequence was collected from an adult in good health. The CDR3 loop reads CASSPQDRYYGYTF. Here the CDR3 DNA reads TGTGCCAGCAGCCCCCAGGACAGATATTATGGCTACACCTTC.